This record looks at one TCR beta chain sequence and its context. The data were produced by immunoSEQ multiplex PCR, yet TCRdb's version contains in-frame clones alone and is incomplete. Among 110,000 to 150,000 clones, more than 80% were seen once, and the ten largest hold roughly 9.6%. The data originate from a study of blood T cell repertoires in COVID-19. Study background: In each case, the material was cDNA or gDNA derived from T cells, B-cell-depleted T cells, or PBMCs.

Germline CDR1 is SGHNT and CDR2 is YENEEA. The CDR3 is 12 amino acids. The V segment lost 3 bases and the J segment 10 bases; nucleotides outside the gene matches: 3. The receptor was isolated from a woman of 80 years or more with acute or convalescent COVID-19. The chain links TRBV11-3 to TRBJ2-1; 7 bases agree with TRBD1. The specimen sequenced was peripheral blood. The CDR3 nucleotides read TGTGCCAGCAGCTTTGACAGGGACGAGCAGTTCTTC. It codes for CASSFDRDEQFF.